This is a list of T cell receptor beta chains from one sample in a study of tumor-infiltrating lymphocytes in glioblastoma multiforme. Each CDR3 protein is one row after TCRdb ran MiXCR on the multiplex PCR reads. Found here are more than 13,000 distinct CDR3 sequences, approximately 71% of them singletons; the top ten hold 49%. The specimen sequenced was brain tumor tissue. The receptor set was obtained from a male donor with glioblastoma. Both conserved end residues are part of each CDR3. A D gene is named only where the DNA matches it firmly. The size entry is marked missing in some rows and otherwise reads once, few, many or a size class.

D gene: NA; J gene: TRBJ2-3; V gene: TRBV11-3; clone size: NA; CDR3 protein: CPSSPGPTDTQYF; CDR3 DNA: TGTCCCAGCAGCCCCGGCCCCACAGATACGCAGTATTTT
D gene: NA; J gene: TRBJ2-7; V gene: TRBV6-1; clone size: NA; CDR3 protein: CASSHKIQGGGIYEQYF; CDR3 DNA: TGTGCCAGCAGTCACAAAATTCAGGGAGGGGGTATCTACGAGCAGTACTTC
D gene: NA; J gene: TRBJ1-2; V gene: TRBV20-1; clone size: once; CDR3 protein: CSASKDLINYGYTF; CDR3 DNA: TGCAGTGCTTCGAAGGACCTAATTAACTATGGCTACACCTTC
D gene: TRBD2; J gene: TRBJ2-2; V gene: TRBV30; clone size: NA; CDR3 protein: CAWKAGLAGSGELFF; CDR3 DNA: TGTGCCTGGAAGGCGGGACTAGCGGGTTCCGGGGAGCTGTTTTTT
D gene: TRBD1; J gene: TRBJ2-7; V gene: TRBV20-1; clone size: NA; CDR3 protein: CSVRDLQGASYEQYF; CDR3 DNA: TGCAGTGTTAGAGATCTCCAGGGGGCCTCCTACGAGCAGTACTTC
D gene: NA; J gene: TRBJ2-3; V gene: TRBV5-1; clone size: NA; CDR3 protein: CASSLRARSSTDTRYF; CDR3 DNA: TGCGCCAGCAGCTTGAGAGCGAGGTCGAGCACAGATACGCGGTATTTT
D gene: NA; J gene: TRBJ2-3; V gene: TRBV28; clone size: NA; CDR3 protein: CASSLLAEQYF; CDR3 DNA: TGTGCCAGCAGTTTATTAGCGGAGCAGTATTTT
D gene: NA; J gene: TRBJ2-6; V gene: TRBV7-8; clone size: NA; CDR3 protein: CASSLQLSGANVSTF; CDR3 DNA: TGTGCCAGCAGCCTTCAGTTATCTGGGGCCAACGTCTCGACTTTC
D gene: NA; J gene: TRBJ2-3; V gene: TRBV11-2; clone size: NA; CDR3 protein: CASSSTRWDTQYF; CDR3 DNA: TGTGCCAGCAGCTCGACTAGGTGGGATACGCAGTATTTT
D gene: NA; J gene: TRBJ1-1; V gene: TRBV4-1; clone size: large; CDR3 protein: CASSQDRYRQNTEAFF; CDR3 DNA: TGCGCCAGCAGCCAAGATCGCTACAGGCAGAACACTGAAGCTTTCTTT